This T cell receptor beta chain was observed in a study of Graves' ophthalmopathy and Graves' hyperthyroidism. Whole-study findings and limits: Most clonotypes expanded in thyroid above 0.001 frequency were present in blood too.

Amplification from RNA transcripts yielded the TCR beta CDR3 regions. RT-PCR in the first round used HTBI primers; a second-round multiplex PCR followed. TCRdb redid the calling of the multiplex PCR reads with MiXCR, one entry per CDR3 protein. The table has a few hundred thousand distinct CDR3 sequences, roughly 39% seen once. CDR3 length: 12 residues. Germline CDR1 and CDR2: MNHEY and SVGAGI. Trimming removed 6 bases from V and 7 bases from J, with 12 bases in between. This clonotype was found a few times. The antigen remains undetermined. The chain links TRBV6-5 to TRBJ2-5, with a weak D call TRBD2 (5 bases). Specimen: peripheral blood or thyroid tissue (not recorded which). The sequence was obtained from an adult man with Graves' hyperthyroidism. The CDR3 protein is CASSGMTGTQYF. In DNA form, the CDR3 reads TGTGCCAGCAGCGGGATGACCGGGACCCAGTACTTC.